The rows below give T cell receptor beta chains drawn from one sample of a study of T cells in Graves' hyperthyroidism and ophthalmopathy. TCRdb re-derived calls from the multiplex PCR reads in MiXCR, one entry per CDR3 protein. Of roughly 280,000 distinct CDR3 sequences in the sample, 22% were seen once. The specimen was blood. The receptors shown here come from a man aged 30 to 45 with Graves' ophthalmopathy. CDR3s include the opening cysteine and the closing phenylalanine or tryptophan. A D gene is named only where the DNA matches it firmly. A clone size is listed for some rows: how often the clone was seen (once, few, many), or a class if it is expanded.

cdr3_nt cdr3_aa v_call d_call clone_size j_call
TGTGCCAGCAGCGGATCAGCGGGAGGCCTCTACGAGCAGTACTTC CASSGSAGGLYEQYF TRBV13 TRBD2 few TRBJ2-7
TGTGCCACTACTAGCGGGAACACCGGGGAGCTGTTTTTT CATTSGNTGELFF TRBV19 TRBD2 once TRBJ2-2
TGCAGTGCTAGACCTAGGGACAGCCTGCAAGGCTACACCTTC CSARPRDSLQGYTF TRBV20-1 TRBD1 medium-sized TRBJ1-2
TGTGCCAGCAGTCTTAGGACAGGGGGCGTCTATGGCTACACCTTC CASSLRTGGVYGYTF TRBV28 TRBD1 few TRBJ1-2
TGTGCCAGCAGCGTAGCTTACGGGAGAGGCCGGGAGACCCAGTACTTC CASSVAYGRGRETQYF TRBV9 . . TRBJ2-5
TGTGCCAGTAGTTTCTTCCTTGGGGAAGAGACCCAGTACTTC CASSFFLGEETQYF TRBV19 . . TRBJ2-5
TGCAGTGCTACTAGCGACAGCTCCTCGGGGTACGAGCAGTACTTC CSATSDSSSGYEQYF TRBV20-1 . many TRBJ2-7
TGTGCCAGCTCACCCGGAGGTCCAGCCAAAAACATTCAGTACTTC CASSPGGPAKNIQYF TRBV18 . few TRBJ2-4
TGTGCCAGCAGTTTCCTCAATGAGCAGTTCTTC CASSFLNEQFF TRBV28 . . TRBJ2-1
TGTGCCAGCAGCCCCCTCATGGGCTGGAGCAATGAGCAGTTCTTC CASSPLMGWSNEQFF TRBV11-3 . many TRBJ2-1
TGTGCCACCAGCGTATCCCAGGGGAACACTGAAGCTTTCTTT CATSVSQGNTEAFF TRBV15 . few TRBJ1-1
TGTGCCAGCACCCAAGGGGGCGGCGCGAACACCGGGGAGCTGTTTTTT CASTQGGGANTGELFF TRBV3-1 TRBD1 many TRBJ2-2
TGTGCCAGCAGCCAGGTAGCGGGAGAAACAGATACGCAGTATTTT CASSQVAGETDTQYF TRBV7-3 TRBD2 . TRBJ2-3